Listed here is a single T cell receptor beta chain. The sample belongs to a study of blood T cell repertoires in COVID-19. Profiled with immunoSEQ multiplex PCR; TCRdb holds only in-frame clones, not every one. There are a few hundred thousand clones in the sample; around four fifths occur only once, and approximately 4.5% lies in the top ten. This CDR3 is 17 amino acids long. Germline values: CDR1 MNHEY, CDR2 SVGEGT. V lost 2 bases to trimming and J lost 6 bases; unmatched junction nucleotides: 9. The sequence was collected from a man aged 25 to 40 with acute COVID-19. The chain joins TRBV6-2 or TRBV6-3 to TRBJ2-3; 12 positions match TRBD2. Input material: PBMCs or T cells enriched from blood (not recorded which). In DNA, the CDR3 is TGTGCCAGCAGTTACCAAAGACTAGCGGGAGTTATGGATACGCAGTATTTT. As protein: CASSYQRLAGVMDTQYF.